Shown below are 32 T cell receptor beta chains from a single sample sequenced in a study of T cell responses to AZD1222 COVID-19 vaccine. Clones were read by immunoSEQ multiplex PCR, and TCRdb kept only the in-frame ones, dropping some. The sample includes around 130,000 clones, around 90% of them seen just once. The specimen was peripheral blood, collected 28 days after the second AZD1222 dose. These receptors were taken from an adult who received the AZD1222 COVID-19 vaccine.

The rearrangement joins TRBV20-1 to TRBJ1-1; the D is unclear. This CDR3 comprises 11 residues. The germline V gene has CDR1 DFQATT and CDR2 SNEGSKA (reference sequence). DNA for the CDR3: TGCAGCGTTAAGCTTAGCACTGAAGCTTTCTTT. It codes for CSVKLSTEAFF.

This chain connects TRBV12-3 or TRBV12-4 to TRBJ1-2; D is uncertain. The CDR3 extends over 11 amino acids. The ends were cut back, 3 bases at V and 8 bases at J, with 7 bases in the middle. The chain's CDR3 is CASSFGGGYTF. The CDR3 coding sequence is TGTGCCAGCAGTTTCGGTGGGGGCTACACCTTC.

This clone was seen just once. The V and J genes are TRBV30 and TRBJ2-7; D possibly corresponds to TRBD1 (5 bases). Germline V gives CDR1 GTSNPN, CDR2 SVGIG (reference sequence). The CDR3 runs to 12 residues. Between the trimmed V and J ends, which lost 8 bases and 7 bases, there was a span of 18 bases. The CDR3 loop is CAASRAPGEQYV. The CDR3 bases are TGTGCCGCGAGCCGGGCACCAGGGGAGCAGTACGTC.

The rearrangement uses TRBV7-8 and TRBJ1-1, with TRBD1 as a possible D gene (6 bases). V lost 1 base, J lost 1 base, and 16 bases lay in between. CDR1 and CDR2 from the germline V gene are SGHVS and FQNEAQ. The length of the CDR3 is 17 residues. The CDR3 sequence: CASSLVTGGRENTEAFF. The CDR3 coding sequence is TGTGCCAGCAGCTTAGTGACGGGGGGCCGAGAGAACACTGAAGCTTTCTTT.

The chain has TRBV4-1 and TRBJ1-1; no firm D call. CDR3 length: 15 residues. The germline V gene encodes CDR1 MGHRA and CDR2 YSYEKL. Deletions cut 0 bases from V and 3 bases from J, with 11 bases between. This CDR3 reads CASSQENGRDTEAFF. The DNA for the CDR3 is TGCGCCAGCAGCCAAGAAAACGGAAGAGACACTGAAGCTTTCTTT.

The chain combines TRBV5-4 with TRBJ1-3; D gene uncertain. Deletions cut 0 bases from V and 0 bases from J, with 10 bases between. Germline CDR1 and CDR2: SGHNT and YYREEE (reference sequence). The CDR3 length is 16 residues. CDR3 in amino acids: CASSLGQARSGNTIYF. Here the CDR3 DNA reads TGTGCCAGCAGCTTGGGGCAGGCTCGCTCTGGAAACACCATATATTTT.

The V gene is TRBV4-1, the J gene TRBJ1-3; maybe TRBD1 (6 bases). The CDR3 contains 16 residues. Germline assignment: CDR1 MGHRA and CDR2 YSYEKL. V dropped 3 bases and J dropped 4 bases, with 16 bases sitting between them. CDR3 sequence (DNA): TGCGCCAGCAGCCAGCACGTTTGGGGGACAGGAAACACCATATATTTT. This translates into CASSQHVWGTGNTIYF.

This sequence joins TRBV18 and TRBJ2-2, with D uncertain. With 3 bases removed from V and 6 bases from J, the gap between germline ends came to 5 bases. CDR3 length: 12 residues. From germline, CDR1 is KGHSH and CDR2 LQKENI. This CDR3 reads CASSPGPGELFF. CDR3 sequence (DNA): TGTGCCAGCTCACCCGGCCCCGGGGAGCTGTTTTTT.

This chain links TRBV6-5 with TRBJ2-7, with D unclear. Trimming took 4 bases from V and 3 from J, leaving 7 bases between them. The CDR3 contains 12 residues. From germline, CDR1 is MNHEY and CDR2 SVGAGI. In DNA, the CDR3 is TGTGCCAGCAGTTTACTGGGCTACGAGCAGTACGTC. Its protein product is CASSLLGYEQYV.

The CDR3 DNA reads as TGTGCCAGCAGCGAGGGGACTAGCGGGGGATCCTACGAGCAGTACTTC. Translated, it gives CASSEGTSGGSYEQYF. V usage is TRBV9 and J usage is TRBJ2-7, with 14 bases fitting TRBD2. Germline lookup yields CDR1 SGDLS and CDR2 YYNGEE. The CDR3 covers 16 residues. Germline trimming cut 3 bases from V and 1 base from J; bases unmatched to any gene: 3.

The gene calls are TRBV21-1 and TRBJ2-7; TRBD1 reflects the table's D call only, with no check against the DNA. TRBV21-1 is labeled a pseudogene. The CDR3 spans 15 residues. The CDR3 is CASSKACQGIHEQYV. The CDR3 bases are TGTGCCAGCAGCAAAGCGTGCCAGGGGATCCACGAGCAGTACGTC.

This chain uses TRBV6-5 with TRBJ1-2; no reliable D call. There are 14 residues in the CDR3. Germline V gene sequence: CDR1 MNHEY, CDR2 SVGAGI. Deletions cut 6 bases from V and 2 bases from J, with 13 bases between. The CDR3 DNA follows: TGTGCCAGCAGACCGACCAGGAAAAACTATGGCTACACCTTC. Translated, it gives CASRPTRKNYGYTF.

The chain recombines TRBV30 with TRBJ1-1, with 8 bases lining up with TRBD1. Germline-derived CDR1 and CDR2 are GTSNPN and SVGIG (reference sequence). CDR3 length: 11 residues. V was clipped by 5 bases and J by 4 bases; unmatched bases: 0. The CDR3 sequence: CAWGQGTEAFF. The CDR3 DNA reads TGTGCCTGGGGACAGGGCACTGAAGCTTTCTTT.

This clone was detected once. The chain is built from TRBV28 and TRBJ1-1; D is uncertain. With 0 bases removed from V and 1 base from J, the gap between germline ends came to 12 bases. Germline CDR1 MDHEN, CDR2 SYDVKM. The CDR3 is made up of 16 amino acids. Written as DNA, the CDR3 is TGTGCCAGCAGTTTATGGGCTTCCGCGGGGAACACTGAAGCTTTCTTT. It is translated as CASSLWASAGNTEAFF.

The V and J genes are TRBV7-9 and TRBJ1-2; D not certain. V shed 3 bases and J shed 6 bases, with 11 bases lying between them. CDR3 length equals 13 residues. The germline CDR1 and CDR2 sequences are SEHNR and FQNEAQ (reference sequence). Here the CDR3 DNA reads TGTGCCAGCAGCTTTTCGGACGGAGATGGCTACACCTTC. Protein product: CASSFSDGDGYTF. Using reference TRBV7-9 and TRBJ1-2 for the parts outside the CDR3, the full variable domain is DTGVSQNPRHKITKRGQNVTFRCDPISEHNRLYWYRQTLGQGPEFLTYFQNEAQLEKSRLLSDRFSAERPKGSFSTLEIQRTEQGDSAMYLCASSFSDGDGYTFGSGTRLTVV.

The V gene is TRBV10-3, the J gene TRBJ2-5; possible D gene TRBD2, 6 bases. The ends were cut back, 5 bases at V and 2 bases at J, with 18 bases in the middle. Germline loops: CDR1 ENHRY, CDR2 SYGVKD. The length of the CDR3 is 16 residues. CDR3 coding DNA: TGTGCCATCAGTCAAACTGCATGGGGACTGCAAGAGACCCAGTACTTC. It translates to CAISQTAWGLQETQYF.

The chain joins TRBV30 to TRBJ2-5; TRBD2 agrees at 8 bases. CDR3 length: 13 residues. Looked up from germline, CDR1 is GTSNPN and CDR2 is SVGIG (reference sequence). The V and J ends lost 4 bases and 8 bases, in that order; junction bases with no gene match: 9. For the CDR3, the DNA is TGTGCCTGGAATAGGAACCGGGAGGGCACCCAGTACTTC. Encoded protein: CAWNRNREGTQYF.

J is TRBJ2-1 and V is TRBV20-1; D tentatively fits TRBD1 or TRBD2 (5 bases each). The CDR3 extends over 14 amino acids. Trimming left V 3 bases short and J 7 bases short, with 16 bases between. The germline gives CDR1 DFQATT, CDR2 SNEGSKA (reference sequence). The CDR3, as DNA: TGCAGTGCTAGTTGGGCAGGGAGAATGAATGAGCAGTTCTTC. It codes for CSASWAGRMNEQFF.

V is TRBV10-1 and J is TRBJ2-2; TRBD1 matches at 7 bases. The trim removed 6 bases at V and 6 bases at J, leaving 4 bases unmatched. This CDR3 is 13 amino acids long. From germline, CDR1 is WNHNN and CDR2 SYGVQD (reference sequence). The CDR3 here is CASRDQGAGELFF. Written as DNA, the CDR3 is TGCGCCAGCAGGGACCAGGGGGCCGGGGAGCTGTTTTTT.

The gene calls are TRBV12-3 or TRBV12-4 and TRBJ2-1, with 8 bases matching TRBD1. The CDR3 contains 12 residues. With 5 bases clipped from V and 10 bases from J, the junction kept 4 bases outside the gene matches. CDR3 sequence reads: CASSQGAWEQFF. The CDR3 DNA is TGTGCCAGCAGTCAGGGGGCGTGGGAGCAGTTCTTC.

V gene TRBV7-6 combines with J gene TRBJ1-2, with TRBD1 identical over 8 bases. CDR1 is SGHVS, CDR2 FNYEAQ, per germline. The CDR3 has 14 residues. Losses at the gene ends were 2 bases for V and 4 bases for J; bases not matched to a gene: 3. DNA of the CDR3: TGTGCCAGCAGCTTATACGACAGGGGCTATGGCTACACCTTC. This encodes CASSLYDRGYGYTF.

V is TRBV30 and J is TRBJ1-4, with D possibly matching TRBD1 (6 bases). Trimming stripped 2 bases from V and 7 bases from J, with 11 bases between. Looked up from germline, CDR1 is GTSNPN and CDR2 is SVGIG (reference sequence). The CDR3 covers 13 residues. The CDR3 nucleotides are TGTGCCTGGAGTATAAACAGGGCTGAAAAACTGTTTTTT. This translates into CAWSINRAEKLFF.

The chain has TRBV28 and TRBJ2-1, with 10 bases that match TRBD2. The V and J ends lost 3 bases and 9 bases, in that order; junction bases with no gene match: 5. Germline CDR1 MDHEN, CDR2 SYDVKM. The CDR3 loop spans 14 amino acids. The CDR3 sequence: CASSLASGRGEQFF. The CDR3 DNA follows: TGTGCCAGCAGTTTGGCTAGCGGGAGAGGTGAGCAGTTCTTC.

The V and J genes are TRBV7-9 and TRBJ2-7; D ambiguous. The CDR3 is 13 residues long. Germline CDR1 and CDR2: SEHNR and FQNEAQ (reference sequence). V was pared by 3 bases and J by 2 bases, with 8 bases between. The CDR3 reads CASSLSSPYEQYF. Written as DNA, the CDR3 is TGTGCCAGCAGCTTGAGTTCCCCCTACGAGCAGTACTTC.

V usage is TRBV12-3 or TRBV12-4 and J usage is TRBJ2-5; TRBD1 matches 9 bases. J was trimmed by 1 base and V by 6 bases; bases with no gene match: 0. The CDR3 has 13 residues. The CDR3 reads CASRGQGQETQYF. The DNA of the CDR3 is TGTGCCAGCAGGGGACAGGGCCAAGAGACCCAGTACTTC.

V gene TRBV3-1 (or the pseudogene TRBV3-2) combines with J gene TRBJ1-1; D call uncertain. V gave up 3 bases and J gave up 11 bases, with 16 bases separating them. CDR3 length: 13 amino acids. The germline CDR1 and CDR2 sequences are LGHDT and YNNKEL (reference sequence). CDR3 protein: CASSHTRRESAFF. Written as DNA, the CDR3 is TGTGCCAGCAGCCACACTCGACGGGAGTCGGCTTTCTTT.

The J gene is TRBJ2-5, the V gene TRBV11-2, with D unclear. Germline V CDR1 and CDR2: SGHAT, FQNNGV. The CDR3 consists of 13 residues. V shed 5 bases and J shed 3 bases, with 10 bases lying between them. This CDR3 reads CASSLSPEETQYF. As DNA, the CDR3 is TGTGCCAGCAGCCTGTCACCGGAAGAGACCCAGTACTTC.

The J gene is TRBJ1-5, the V gene TRBV30; no definite D call. The CDR3 covers 14 residues. The germline gives CDR1 GTSNPN, CDR2 SVGIG (reference sequence). Trimming took off 1 base at V and 1 base at J, with 8 bases between the two ends. CDR3 nucleotide sequence: TGTGCCTGGAGTGGAGGAATCAGCAATCAGCCCCAGCATTTT. Amino acid sequence: CAWSGGISNQPQHF. The full variable domain, completed using reference TRBV30 and TRBJ1-5, is SQTIHQWPATLVQPVGSPLSLECTVEGTSNPNLYWYRQAAGRGLQLLFYSVGIGQISSEVPQNLSASRPQDRQFILSSKKLLLSDSGFYLCAWSGGISNQPQHFGDGTRLSIL.

The chain uses TRBV6-1 and TRBJ2-4, with D perhaps being TRBD1 or TRBD2 (6 bases each). This CDR3 region has 16 residues. Trimming stripped 2 bases from V and 4 bases from J, with 15 bases between. CDR1 and CDR2 from the germline V gene are MNHNS and SASEGT. The CDR3 region is CASSESRGAEKNIQYF. CDR3 in DNA: TGTGCCAGCAGTGAATCAAGGGGGGCGGAGAAAAACATTCAGTACTTC.

The rearrangement joins TRBV7-9 to TRBJ2-7; D gene unclear. Germline V gene sequence: CDR1 SEHNR, CDR2 FQNEAQ (reference sequence). The CDR3 loop spans 12 amino acids. V was pared by 5 bases and J by 5 bases, with 10 bases between. CDR3 loop: CASSPSGDEQYF. In DNA, the CDR3 is TGTGCCAGCAGCCCTTCTGGGGACGAGCAGTACTTC.

This chain uses TRBV4-1 with TRBJ2-5; TRBD2 matches at 15 bases. Trimming at V came to 1 base and at J to 5 bases, leaving 11 bases not matched to a gene. The germline V gene has CDR1 MGHRA and CDR2 YSYEKL. The CDR3 is 19 residues long. For the CDR3, the DNA is TGCGCCAGCAGCCAAGGAGGACTAGCGGGGGGGAGTGCCAGGGAGACCCAGTACTTC. It is translated as CASSQGGLAGGSARETQYF.

V is TRBV19 and J is TRBJ1-5, with D maybe TRBD1 (6 bases). The CDR3 covers 14 residues. CDR1 is LNHDA and CDR2 is SQIVND in the germline V gene (reference sequence). With 10 bases removed from V and 4 bases from J, the gap between germline ends came to 17 bases. This CDR3 reads CATRRGQGNQPQHF. The DNA for the CDR3 is TGTGCCACCCGGAGGGGCCAGGGGAATCAGCCCCAGCATTTT.